A selection of T cell receptor beta chains follows, all from one sample in a study of synovial regulatory T cells in juvenile arthritis. Libraries were prepared by immunoSEQ multiplex PCR; TCRdb keeps only in-frame clonotypes and omits some of them. The sample includes roughly 9,100 clones. Sequencing used Treg cells from blood. The receptors stem from a donor younger than 30 with juvenile idiopathic arthritis. Each CDR3 is given with its conserved first and last residue.

v_call	j_call	cdr3_aa
TRBV19	TRBJ1-5	CASSILRTGWLRQPQHF
TRBV20-1	TRBJ2-1	CSATRVEQFF
TRBV28	TRBJ2-7	CASSLRRGQGIYEQYF
TRBV6-5	TRBJ1-5	CASRRVHNQPQHF
TRBV6-5	TRBJ2-5	CASSSGTPEETQYF
TRBV6-5	TRBJ2-1	CASSDRGNEQFF
TRBV15	TRBJ1-2	CATSRAKTVGYTF
TRBV29-1	TRBJ1-2	CSVRADGRGYTF
TRBV4-1	TRBJ2-3	CASSKGPTGGFADTQYF
TRBV7-9	TRBJ2-7	CASSPEYEQYF
TRBV4-1	TRBJ2-1	CASSQEPLGLAGANEQFF
TRBV2	TRBJ1-1	CASSRAGGLEAFF
TRBV18	TRBJ2-1	CASSPRGVAEQFF
TRBV11-2	TRBJ2-5	CASSLVLGGRETQYF
TRBV9	TRBJ2-2	CASGSFFGTGELFF
TRBV18	TRBJ1-2	CASSPAVDYGYTF
TRBV5-1	TRBJ2-1	CASSPDGRISYNEQFF
TRBV18	TRBJ1-1	CASSWDRANTEAFF
TRBV6-6	TRBJ1-4	CASSSGQGSEKLFF